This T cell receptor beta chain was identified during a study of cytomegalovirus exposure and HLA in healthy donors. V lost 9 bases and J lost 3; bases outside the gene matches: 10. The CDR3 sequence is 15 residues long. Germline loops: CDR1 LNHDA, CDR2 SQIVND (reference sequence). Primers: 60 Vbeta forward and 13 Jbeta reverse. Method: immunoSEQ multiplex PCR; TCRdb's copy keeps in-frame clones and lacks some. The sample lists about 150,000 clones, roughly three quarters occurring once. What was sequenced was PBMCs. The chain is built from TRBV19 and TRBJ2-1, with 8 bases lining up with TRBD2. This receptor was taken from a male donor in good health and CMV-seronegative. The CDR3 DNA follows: TGTGCCAGCGGGGTGACTAGCGAGAGCTACAATGAGCAGTTCTTC. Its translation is CASGVTSESYNEQFF.